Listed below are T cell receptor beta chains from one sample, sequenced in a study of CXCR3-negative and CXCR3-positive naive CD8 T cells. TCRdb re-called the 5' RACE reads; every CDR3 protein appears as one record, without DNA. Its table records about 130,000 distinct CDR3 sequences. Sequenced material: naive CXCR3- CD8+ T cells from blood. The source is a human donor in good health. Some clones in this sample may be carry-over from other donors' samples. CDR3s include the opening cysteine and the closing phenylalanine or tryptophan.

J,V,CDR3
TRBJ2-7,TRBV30,CAWKGLGEQYF
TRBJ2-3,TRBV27,CASTPMWGQGSDTQYF
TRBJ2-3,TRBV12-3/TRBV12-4,CASSPPDREADTQYF
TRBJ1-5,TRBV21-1,CASSNRQGGRSNQPQHF
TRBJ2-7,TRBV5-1,CASSPDSTASTIEQYF
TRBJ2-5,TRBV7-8,CASSIRRGVGTEETQYF
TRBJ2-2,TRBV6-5,CASSYAPGLASTGELFF
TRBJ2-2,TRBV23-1,CASSQSSGLAGAPGDTGELFF
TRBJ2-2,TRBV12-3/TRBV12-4,CASSFAYRVAGGSNTRELFF
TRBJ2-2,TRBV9,CASSVGLNSNTGELFF
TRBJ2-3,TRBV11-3,CASSGRGLADTQYF
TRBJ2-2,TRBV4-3,CASSQDLGGTGELFF
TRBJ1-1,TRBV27,CASSFLDMNTEAFF
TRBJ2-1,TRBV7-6,CASSLKAGGEFF
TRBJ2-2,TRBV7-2,CASSLASSLSGELFF
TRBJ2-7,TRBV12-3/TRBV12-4,CASSLRGGASYEQYF
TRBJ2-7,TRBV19,CASSISPGQAGLYEQYF
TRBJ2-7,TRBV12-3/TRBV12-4,CASCEGSYEQYF